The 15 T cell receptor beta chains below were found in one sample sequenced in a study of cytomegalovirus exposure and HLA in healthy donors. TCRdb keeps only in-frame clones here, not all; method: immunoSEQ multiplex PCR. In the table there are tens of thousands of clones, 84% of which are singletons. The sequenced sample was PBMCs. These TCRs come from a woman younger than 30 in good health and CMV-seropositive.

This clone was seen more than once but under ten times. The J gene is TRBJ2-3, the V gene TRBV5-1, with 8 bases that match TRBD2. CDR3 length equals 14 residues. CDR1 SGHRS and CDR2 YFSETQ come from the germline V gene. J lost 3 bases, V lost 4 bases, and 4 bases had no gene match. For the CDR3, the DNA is TGCGCCAGCAGCAGAGCGGGGGCTACAGATACGCAGTATTTT. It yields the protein CASSRAGATDTQYF.

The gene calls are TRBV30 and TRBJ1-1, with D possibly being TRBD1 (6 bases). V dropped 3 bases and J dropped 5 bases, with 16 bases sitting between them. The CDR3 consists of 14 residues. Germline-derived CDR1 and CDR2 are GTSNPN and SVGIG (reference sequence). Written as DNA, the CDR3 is TGTGCCTGGAGGACAACAGGGTCGGGGACTGAAGCTTTCTTT. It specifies CAWRTTGSGTEAFF. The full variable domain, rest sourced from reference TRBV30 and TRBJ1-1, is SQTIHQWPATLVQPVGSPLSLECTVEGTSNPNLYWYRQAAGRGLQLLFYSVGIGQISSEVPQNLSASRPQDRQFILSSKKLLLSDSGFYLCAWRTTGSGTEAFFGQGTRLTVV.

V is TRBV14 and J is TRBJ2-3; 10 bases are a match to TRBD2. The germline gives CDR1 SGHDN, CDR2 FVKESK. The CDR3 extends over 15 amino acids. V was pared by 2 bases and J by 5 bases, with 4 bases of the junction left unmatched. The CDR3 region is CASSQLAGAGDTQYF. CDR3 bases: TGTGCCAGCAGCCAACTAGCGGGGGCCGGAGATACGCAGTATTTT. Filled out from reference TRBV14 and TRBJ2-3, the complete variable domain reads EAGVTQFPSHSVIEKGQTVTLRCDPISGHDNLYWYRRVMGKEIKFLLHFVKESKQDESGMPNNRFLAERTGGTYSTLKVQPAELEDSGVYFCASSQLAGAGDTQYFGPGTRLTVL.

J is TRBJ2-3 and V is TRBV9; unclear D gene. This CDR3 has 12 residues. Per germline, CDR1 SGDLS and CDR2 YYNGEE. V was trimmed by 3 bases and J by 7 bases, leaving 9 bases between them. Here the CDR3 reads CASSAVLNTQYF. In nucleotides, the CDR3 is TGTGCCAGCAGCGCAGTTTTGAATACGCAGTATTTT.

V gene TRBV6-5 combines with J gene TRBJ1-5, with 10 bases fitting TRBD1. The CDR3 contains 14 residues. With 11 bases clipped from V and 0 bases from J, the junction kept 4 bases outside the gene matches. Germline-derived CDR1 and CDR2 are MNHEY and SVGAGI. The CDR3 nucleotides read TGTGCCTCCCGGACAGGGGGTAGCAATCAGCCCCAGCATTTT. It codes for CASRTGGSNQPQHF.

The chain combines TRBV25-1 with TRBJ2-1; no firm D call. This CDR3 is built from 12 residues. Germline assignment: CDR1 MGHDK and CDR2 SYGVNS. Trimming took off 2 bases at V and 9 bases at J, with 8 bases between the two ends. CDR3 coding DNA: TGTGCCAGCAGTGAAGGCCGTCTTGAGCAGTTCTTC. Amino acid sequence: CASSEGRLEQFF.

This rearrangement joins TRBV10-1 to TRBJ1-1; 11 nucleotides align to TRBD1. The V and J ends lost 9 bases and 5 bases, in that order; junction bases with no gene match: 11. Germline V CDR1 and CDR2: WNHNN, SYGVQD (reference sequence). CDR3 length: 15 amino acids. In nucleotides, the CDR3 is TGCGCCAGTAGTTCATCCGGGACAGGGGGTACTGAAGCTTTCTTT. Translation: CASSSSGTGGTEAFF.

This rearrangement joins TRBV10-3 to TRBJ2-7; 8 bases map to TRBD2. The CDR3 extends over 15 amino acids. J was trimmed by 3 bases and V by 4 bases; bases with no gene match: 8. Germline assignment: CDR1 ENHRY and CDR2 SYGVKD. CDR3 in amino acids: CAISGKGGLDYEQYF. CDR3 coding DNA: TGTGCCATCAGTGGAAAAGGGGGACTAGACTACGAGCAGTACTTC.

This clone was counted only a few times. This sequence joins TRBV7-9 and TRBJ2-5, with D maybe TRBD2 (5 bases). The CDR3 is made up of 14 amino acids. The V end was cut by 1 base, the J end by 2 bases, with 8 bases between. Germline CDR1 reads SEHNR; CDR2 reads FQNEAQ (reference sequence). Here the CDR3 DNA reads TGTGCCAGCAGCTTAGGCGGGCCTCAAGAGACCCAGTACTTC. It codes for CASSLGGPQETQYF.

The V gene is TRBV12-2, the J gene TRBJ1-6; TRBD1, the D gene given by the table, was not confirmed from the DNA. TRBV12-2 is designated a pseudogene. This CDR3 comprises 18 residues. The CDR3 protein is CASRLAGHQSSYNSPLHF. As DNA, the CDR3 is TGTGCAAGTCGCTTAGCAGGACACCAAAGCTCCTATAATTCACCCCTCCACTTT.

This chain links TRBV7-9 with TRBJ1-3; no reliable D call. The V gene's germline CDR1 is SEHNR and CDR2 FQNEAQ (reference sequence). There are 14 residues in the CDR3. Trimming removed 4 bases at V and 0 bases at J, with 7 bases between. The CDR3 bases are TGTGCCAGCAGCTACCGGGACTCTGGAAACACCATATATTTT. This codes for CASSYRDSGNTIYF.

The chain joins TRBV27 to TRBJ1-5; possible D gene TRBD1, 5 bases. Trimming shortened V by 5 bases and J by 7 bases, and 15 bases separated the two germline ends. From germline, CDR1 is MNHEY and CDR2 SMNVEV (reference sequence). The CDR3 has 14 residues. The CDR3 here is CASSRRGWGQPQHF. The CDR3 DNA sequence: TGTGCCAGCAGTAGGAGGGGATGGGGGCAGCCCCAGCATTTT.

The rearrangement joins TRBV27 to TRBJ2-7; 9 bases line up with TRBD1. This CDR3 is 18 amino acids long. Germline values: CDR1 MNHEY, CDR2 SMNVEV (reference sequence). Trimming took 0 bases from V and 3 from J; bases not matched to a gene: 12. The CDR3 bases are TGTGCCAGCAGTTTATCCCGACGACAGGGGGGGCCATACTACGAGCAGTACTTC. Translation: CASSLSRRQGGPYYEQYF.

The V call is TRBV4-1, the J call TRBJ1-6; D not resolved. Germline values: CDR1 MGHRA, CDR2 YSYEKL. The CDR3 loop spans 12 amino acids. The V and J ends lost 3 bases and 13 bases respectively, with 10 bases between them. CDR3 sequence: CASSQNEAPLHF. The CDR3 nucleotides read TGCGCCAGCAGCCAGAACGAGGCGCCCCTCCACTTT.

In nucleotides, the CDR3 is TGTGCCAGCAGCGTAGTTACTTCGACATCGCCCCTCCACTTT. This sequence encodes CASSVVTSTSPLHF. This sequence joins TRBV7-8 and TRBJ1-6; D not resolved. There are 14 residues in the CDR3. Looked up from germline, CDR1 is SGHVS and CDR2 is FQNEAQ. Trimming took off 5 bases at V and 13 bases at J, with 18 bases between the two ends.